A selection of T cell receptor beta chains follows, all from one sample in a study of control samples from healthy donors and cancer patients. Libraries were prepared by immunoSEQ multiplex PCR; TCRdb keeps only in-frame clonotypes and omits some of them. The sample carries about 100,000 clones, roughly 94% recorded once. The sequenced sample consisted of blood. The receptors come from a woman between 18 and 30 years old in good health. CDR3s include the opening cysteine and the closing phenylalanine or tryptophan. A D gene is named only where the DNA matches it firmly.

j_call	d_call	v_call	cdr3_aa
TRBJ2-7	.	TRBV10-2	CASSESGHLYF
TRBJ1-4	.	TRBV2	CANGGSPNEKLFF
TRBJ1-1	.	TRBV3-1/TRBV3-2	CASSHLLQWGTEAFF
TRBJ2-6	.	TRBV21-1	CASSKVAMSYSGANVLTF
TRBJ1-1	TRBD1	TRBV9	CASSIDRGQNTEAFF
TRBJ1-1	TRBD1	TRBV5-6	CASSAGQAAEAFF
TRBJ1-6	.	TRBV7-8	CASSLVPQGNSPLHF
TRBJ2-5	.	TRBV28	CASSTYIVSETQYF
TRBJ1-1	TRBD1	TRBV30	CAWTPSSTGAEAFF
TRBJ1-5	.	TRBV2	CASSAGQEGNQPQHF
TRBJ2-5	.	TRBV30	CAWSLGTAQETQYF
TRBJ1-2	.	TRBV28	CASSLGGHGYTF